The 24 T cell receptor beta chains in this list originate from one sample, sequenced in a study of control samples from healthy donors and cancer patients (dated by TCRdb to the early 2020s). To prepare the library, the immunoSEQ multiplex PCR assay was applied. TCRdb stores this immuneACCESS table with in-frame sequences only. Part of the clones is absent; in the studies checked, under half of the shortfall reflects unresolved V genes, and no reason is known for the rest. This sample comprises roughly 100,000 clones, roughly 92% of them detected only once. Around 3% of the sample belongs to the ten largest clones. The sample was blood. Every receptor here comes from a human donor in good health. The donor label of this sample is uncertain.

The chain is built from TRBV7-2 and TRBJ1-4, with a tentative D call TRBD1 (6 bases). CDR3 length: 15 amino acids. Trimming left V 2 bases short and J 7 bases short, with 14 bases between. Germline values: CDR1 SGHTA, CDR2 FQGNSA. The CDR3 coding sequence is TGTGCCAGCAGCTTATTTCAGGGGTTAAGTGAAAAACTGTTTTTT. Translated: CASSLFQGLSEKLFF.

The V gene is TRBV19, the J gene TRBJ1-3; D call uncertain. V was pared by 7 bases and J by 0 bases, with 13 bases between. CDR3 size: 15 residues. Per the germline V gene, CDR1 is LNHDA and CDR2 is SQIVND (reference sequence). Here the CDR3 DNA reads TGTGCCAGTATTATGCAGTCCAACTCTGGAAACACCATATATTTT. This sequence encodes CASIMQSNSGNTIYF. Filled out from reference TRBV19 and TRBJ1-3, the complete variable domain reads DGGITQSPKYLFRKEGQNVTLSCEQNLNHDAMYWYRQDPGQGLRLIYYSQIVNDFQKGDIAEGYSVSREKKESFPLTVTSAQKNPTAFYLCASIMQSNSGNTIYFGEGSWLTVV.

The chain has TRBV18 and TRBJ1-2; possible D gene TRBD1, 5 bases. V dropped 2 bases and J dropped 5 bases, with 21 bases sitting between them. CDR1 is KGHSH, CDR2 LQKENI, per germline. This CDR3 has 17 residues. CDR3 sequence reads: CASSPGTGDPSEYGYTF. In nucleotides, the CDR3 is TGTGCCAGCTCACCAGGCACAGGAGATCCTTCTGAGTATGGCTACACCTTC.

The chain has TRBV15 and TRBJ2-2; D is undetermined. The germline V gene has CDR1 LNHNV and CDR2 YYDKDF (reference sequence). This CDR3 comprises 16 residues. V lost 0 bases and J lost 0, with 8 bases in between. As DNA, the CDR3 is TGTGCCACCAGCAGAGAGAGCCCTCCGAACACCGGGGAGCTGTTTTTT. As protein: CATSRESPPNTGELFF.

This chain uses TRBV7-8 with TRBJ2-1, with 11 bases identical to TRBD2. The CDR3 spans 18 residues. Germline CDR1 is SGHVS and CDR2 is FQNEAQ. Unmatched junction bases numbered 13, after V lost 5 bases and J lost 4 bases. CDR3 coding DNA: TGTGCCAGCAGCCCAGCTGGGATAGCGGGGGGGCGGTACAATGAGCAGTTCTTC. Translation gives CASSPAGIAGGRYNEQFF. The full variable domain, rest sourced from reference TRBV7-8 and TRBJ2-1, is GAGVSQSPRYKVAKRGQDVALRCDPISGHVSLFWYQQALGQGPEFLTYFQNEAQLDKSGLPSDRFFAERPEGSVSTLKIQRTQQEDSAVYLCASSPAGIAGGRYNEQFFGPGTRLTVL.

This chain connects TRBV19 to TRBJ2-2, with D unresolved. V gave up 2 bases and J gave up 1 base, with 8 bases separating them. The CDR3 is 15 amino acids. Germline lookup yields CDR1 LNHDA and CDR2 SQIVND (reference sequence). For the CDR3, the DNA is TGTGCCAGTAGTATAATAGGAGTGAACACCGGGGAGCTGTTTTTT. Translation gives CASSIIGVNTGELFF.

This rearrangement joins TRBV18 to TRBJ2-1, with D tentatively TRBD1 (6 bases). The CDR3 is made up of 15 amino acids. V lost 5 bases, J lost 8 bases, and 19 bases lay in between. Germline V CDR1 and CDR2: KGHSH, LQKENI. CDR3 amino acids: CASSNPTGPKDEQFF. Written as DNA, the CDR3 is TGTGCCAGCTCAAATCCGACAGGCCCAAAGGATGAGCAGTTCTTC.

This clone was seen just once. The CDR3 sequence is CASSREGQGVFNEQFF. In DNA form, the CDR3 reads TGTGCCAGCAGCCGAGAGGGACAGGGGGTTTTCAATGAGCAGTTCTTC. The V call is TRBV4-2, the J call TRBJ2-1, with TRBD1 matching over 11 bases. V trimming: 4 bases; J trimming: 6 bases; junction bases outside the gene matches: 8. Germline CDR1 LGHNA, CDR2 YNFKEQ. CDR3 size: 16 residues.

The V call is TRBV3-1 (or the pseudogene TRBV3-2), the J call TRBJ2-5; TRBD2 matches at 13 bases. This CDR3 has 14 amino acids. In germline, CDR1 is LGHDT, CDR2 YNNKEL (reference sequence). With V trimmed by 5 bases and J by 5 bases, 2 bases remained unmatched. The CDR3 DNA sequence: TGTGCCAGCAGCTGGACTAGCGGGGGCGAGACCCAGTACTTC. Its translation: CASSWTSGGETQYF.

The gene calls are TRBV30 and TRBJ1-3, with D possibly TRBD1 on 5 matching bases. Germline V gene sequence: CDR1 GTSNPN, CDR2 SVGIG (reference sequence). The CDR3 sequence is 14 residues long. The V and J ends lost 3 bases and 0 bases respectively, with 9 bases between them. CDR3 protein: CAWRGTGSGNTIYF. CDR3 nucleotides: TGTGCCTGGAGGGGGACGGGCTCTGGAAACACCATATATTTT.

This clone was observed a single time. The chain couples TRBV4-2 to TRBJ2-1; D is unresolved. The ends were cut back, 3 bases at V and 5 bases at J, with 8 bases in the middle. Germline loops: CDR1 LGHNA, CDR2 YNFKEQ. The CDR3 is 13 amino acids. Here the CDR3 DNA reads TGTGCCAGCAGCCATCCGGGCAACAATGAGCAGTTCTTC. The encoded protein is CASSHPGNNEQFF.

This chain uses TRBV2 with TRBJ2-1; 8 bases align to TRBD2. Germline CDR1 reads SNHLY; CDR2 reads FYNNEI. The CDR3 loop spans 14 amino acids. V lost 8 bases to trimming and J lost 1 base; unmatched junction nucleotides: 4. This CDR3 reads CASLSGESYNEQFF. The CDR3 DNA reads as TGTGCCAGCCTTAGCGGGGAGTCCTACAATGAGCAGTTCTTC. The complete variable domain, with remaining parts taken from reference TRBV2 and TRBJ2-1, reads EPEVTQTPSHQVTQMGQEVILRCVPISNHLYFYWYRQILGQKVEFLVSFYNNEISEKSEIFDDQFSVERPDGSNFTLKIRSTKLEDSAMYFCASLSGESYNEQFFGPGTRLTVL.

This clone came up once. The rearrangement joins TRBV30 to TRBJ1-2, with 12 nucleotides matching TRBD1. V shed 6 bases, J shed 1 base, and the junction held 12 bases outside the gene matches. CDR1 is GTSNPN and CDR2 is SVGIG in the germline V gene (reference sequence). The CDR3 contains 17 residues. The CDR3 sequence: CACPPGQGAENNYGYTF. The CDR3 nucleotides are TGTGCCTGTCCTCCGGGACAGGGGGCGGAGAATAACTATGGCTACACCTTC.

CDR3 sequence reads: CATSPGGSYNEQFF. The CDR3 DNA reads as TGTGCCACCAGCCCAGGGGGCTCCTACAATGAGCAGTTCTTC. The chain employs TRBV24-1 and TRBJ2-1; 7 positions match TRBD1. The CDR3 covers 14 residues. J lost 0 bases, V lost 7 bases, and 2 bases had no gene match. Per germline, CDR1 KGHDR and CDR2 SFDVKD.

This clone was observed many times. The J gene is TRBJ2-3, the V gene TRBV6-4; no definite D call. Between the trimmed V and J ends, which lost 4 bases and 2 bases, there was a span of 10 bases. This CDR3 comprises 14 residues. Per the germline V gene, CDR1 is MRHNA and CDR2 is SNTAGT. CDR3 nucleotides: TGTGCCAGCAGTGCGTCAGCAACCACAGATACGCAGTATTTT. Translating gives CASSASATTDTQYF.

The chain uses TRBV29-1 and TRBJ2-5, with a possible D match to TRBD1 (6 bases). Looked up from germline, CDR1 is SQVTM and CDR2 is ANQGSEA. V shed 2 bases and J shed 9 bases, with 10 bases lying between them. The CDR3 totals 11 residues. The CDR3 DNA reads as TGCAGCGTTGAAATAAGACAGGCCCAGTACTTC. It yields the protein CSVEIRQAQYF.

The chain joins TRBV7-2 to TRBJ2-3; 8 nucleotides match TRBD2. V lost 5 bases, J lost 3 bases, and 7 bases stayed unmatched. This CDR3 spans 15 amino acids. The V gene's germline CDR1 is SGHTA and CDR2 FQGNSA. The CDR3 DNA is TGTGCCAGCAGCCCCGGGGGGGCCGGGACAGATACGCAGTATTTT. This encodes CASSPGGAGTDTQYF.

The CDR3 loop reads CASSHLGGRDTQYF. The CDR3 DNA follows: TGTGCCAGCAGTCACCTGGGGGGGAGGGATACGCAGTATTTT. V usage is TRBV27 and J usage is TRBJ2-3; 7 bases are shared with TRBD2. V was clipped by 5 bases and J by 6 bases; unmatched bases: 8. CDR1 is MNHEY and CDR2 is SMNVEV in the germline V gene (reference sequence). The CDR3 has 14 residues.

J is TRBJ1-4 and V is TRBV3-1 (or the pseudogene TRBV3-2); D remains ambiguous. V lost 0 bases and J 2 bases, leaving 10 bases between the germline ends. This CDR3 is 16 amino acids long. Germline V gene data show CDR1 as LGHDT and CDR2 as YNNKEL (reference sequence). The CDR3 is CASSQDPRSTNEKLFF. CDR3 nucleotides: TGTGCCAGCAGCCAAGATCCCAGGTCCACTAATGAAAAACTGTTTTTT.

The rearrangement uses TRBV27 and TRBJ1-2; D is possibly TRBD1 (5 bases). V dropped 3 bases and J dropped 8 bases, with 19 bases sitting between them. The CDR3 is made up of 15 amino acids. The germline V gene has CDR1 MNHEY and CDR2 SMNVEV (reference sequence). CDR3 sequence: CASSLGTGGTMGYTF. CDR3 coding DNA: TGTGCCAGCAGTTTGGGGACGGGAGGAACTATGGGCTACACCTTC.

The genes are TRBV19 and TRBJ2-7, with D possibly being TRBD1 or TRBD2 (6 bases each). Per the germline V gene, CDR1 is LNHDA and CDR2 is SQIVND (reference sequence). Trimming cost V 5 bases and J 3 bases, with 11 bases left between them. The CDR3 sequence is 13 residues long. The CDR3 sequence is CASSREGGYEQYF. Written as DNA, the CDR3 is TGTGCCAGTAGTCGAGAGGGGGGCTACGAGCAGTACTTC.

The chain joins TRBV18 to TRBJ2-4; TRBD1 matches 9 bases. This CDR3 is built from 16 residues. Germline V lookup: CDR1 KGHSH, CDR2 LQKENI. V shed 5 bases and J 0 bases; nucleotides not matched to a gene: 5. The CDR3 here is CASSLQGAKAKNIQYF. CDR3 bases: TGTGCCAGCTCATTACAGGGGGCCAAAGCCAAAAACATTCAGTACTTC.

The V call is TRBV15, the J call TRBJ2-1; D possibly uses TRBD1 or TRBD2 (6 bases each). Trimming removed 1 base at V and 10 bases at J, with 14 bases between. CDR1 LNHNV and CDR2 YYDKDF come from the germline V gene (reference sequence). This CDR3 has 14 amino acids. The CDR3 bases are TGTGCCACCAGCAGAGGGGGGGCGGGGAAGGAGCAGTTCTTC. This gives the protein CATSRGGAGKEQFF.

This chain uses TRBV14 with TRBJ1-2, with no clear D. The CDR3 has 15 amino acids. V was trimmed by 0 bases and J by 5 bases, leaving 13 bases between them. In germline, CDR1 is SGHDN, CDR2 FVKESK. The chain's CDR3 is CASSQDRLMGYGYTF. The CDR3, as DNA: TGTGCCAGCAGCCAAGACCGACTTATGGGATATGGCTACACCTTC.